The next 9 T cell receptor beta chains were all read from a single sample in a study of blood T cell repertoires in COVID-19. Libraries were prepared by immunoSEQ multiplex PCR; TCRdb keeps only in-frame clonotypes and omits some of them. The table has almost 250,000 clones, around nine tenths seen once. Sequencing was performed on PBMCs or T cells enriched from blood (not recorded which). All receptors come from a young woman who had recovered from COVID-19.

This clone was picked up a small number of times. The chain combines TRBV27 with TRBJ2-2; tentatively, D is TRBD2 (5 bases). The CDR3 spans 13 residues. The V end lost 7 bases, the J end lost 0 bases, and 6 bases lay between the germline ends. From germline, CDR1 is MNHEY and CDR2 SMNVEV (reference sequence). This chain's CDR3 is CASKGANTGELFF. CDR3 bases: TGTGCCAGCAAGGGAGCGAACACCGGGGAGCTGTTTTTT.

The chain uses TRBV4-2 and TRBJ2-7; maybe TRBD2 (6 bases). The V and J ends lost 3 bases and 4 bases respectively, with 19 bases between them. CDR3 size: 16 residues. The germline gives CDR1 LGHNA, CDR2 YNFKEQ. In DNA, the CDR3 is TGTGCCAGCAGCCACCACACCCGACTAGAACGGTACGAGCAGTACTTC. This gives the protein CASSHHTRLERYEQYF.

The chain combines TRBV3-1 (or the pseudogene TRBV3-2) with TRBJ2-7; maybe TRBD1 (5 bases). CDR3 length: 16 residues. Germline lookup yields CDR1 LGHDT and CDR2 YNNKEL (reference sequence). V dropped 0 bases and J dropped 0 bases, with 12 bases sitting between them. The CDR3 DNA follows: TGTGCCAGCAGCCAAGAGTCGGTTAGGGGCTCCTACGAGCAGTACTTC. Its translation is CASSQESVRGSYEQYF.

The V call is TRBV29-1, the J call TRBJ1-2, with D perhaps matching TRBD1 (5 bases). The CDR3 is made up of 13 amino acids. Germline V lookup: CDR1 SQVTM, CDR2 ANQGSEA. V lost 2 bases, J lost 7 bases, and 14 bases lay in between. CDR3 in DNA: TGCAGCGTTGAAAGGCATACCGGGGGTGGCTACACCTTC. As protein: CSVERHTGGGYTF.

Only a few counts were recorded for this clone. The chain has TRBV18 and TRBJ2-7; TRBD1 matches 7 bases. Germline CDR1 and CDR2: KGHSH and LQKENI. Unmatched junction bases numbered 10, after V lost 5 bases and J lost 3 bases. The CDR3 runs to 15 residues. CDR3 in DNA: TGTGCCAGCTCAGGTTCTCGGGGACAGCTCTACGAGCAGTACTTC. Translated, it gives CASSGSRGQLYEQYF.

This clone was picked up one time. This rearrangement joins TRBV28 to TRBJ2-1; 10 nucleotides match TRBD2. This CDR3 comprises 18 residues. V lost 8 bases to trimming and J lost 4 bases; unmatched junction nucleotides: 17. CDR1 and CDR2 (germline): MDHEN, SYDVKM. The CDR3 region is CASHGEREGNSNYNEQFF. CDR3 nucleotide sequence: TGTGCCAGCCATGGAGAGCGGGAGGGCAATTCGAATTACAATGAGCAGTTCTTC.

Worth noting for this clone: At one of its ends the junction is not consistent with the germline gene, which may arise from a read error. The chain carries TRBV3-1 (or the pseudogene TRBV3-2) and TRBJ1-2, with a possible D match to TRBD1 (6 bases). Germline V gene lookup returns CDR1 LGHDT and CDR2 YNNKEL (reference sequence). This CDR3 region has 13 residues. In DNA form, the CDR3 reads TGTGCCAGCAGCCTACAGGGTAACGATGGCTACACCTTC. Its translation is CASSLQGNDGYTF.

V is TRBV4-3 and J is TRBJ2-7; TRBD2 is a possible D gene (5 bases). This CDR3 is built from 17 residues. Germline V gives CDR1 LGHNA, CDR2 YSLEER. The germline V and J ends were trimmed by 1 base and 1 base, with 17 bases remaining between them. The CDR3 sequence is CASSQGTGGFGSYEQYF. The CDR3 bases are TGCGCCAGCAGCCAAGGAACCGGAGGTTTCGGTTCCTACGAGCAGTACTTC.

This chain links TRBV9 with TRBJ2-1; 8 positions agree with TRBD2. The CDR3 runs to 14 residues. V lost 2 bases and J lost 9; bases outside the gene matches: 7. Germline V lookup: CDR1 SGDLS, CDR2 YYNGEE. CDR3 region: CASSVWGLGGEQFF. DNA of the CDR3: TGTGCCAGCAGCGTTTGGGGACTAGGCGGTGAGCAGTTCTTC.